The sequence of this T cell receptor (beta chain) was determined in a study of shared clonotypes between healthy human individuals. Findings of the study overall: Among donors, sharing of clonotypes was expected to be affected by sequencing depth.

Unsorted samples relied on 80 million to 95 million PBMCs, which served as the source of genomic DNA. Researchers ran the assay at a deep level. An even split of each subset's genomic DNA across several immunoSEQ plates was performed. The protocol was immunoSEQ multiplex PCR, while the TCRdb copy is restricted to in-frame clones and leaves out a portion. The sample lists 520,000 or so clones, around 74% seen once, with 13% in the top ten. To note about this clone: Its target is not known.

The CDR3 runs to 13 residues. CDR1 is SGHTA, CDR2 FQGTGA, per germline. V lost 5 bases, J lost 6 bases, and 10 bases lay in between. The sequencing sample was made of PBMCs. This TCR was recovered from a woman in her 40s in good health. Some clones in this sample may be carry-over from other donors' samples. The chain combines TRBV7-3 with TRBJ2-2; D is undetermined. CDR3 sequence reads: CASSPPGSGELFF. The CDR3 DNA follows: TGTGCCAGCAGCCCCCCCGGTTCCGGGGAGCTGTTTTTT.